Listed below are T cell receptor beta chains from one sample, sequenced in a study of somatic mutations in cytotoxic T cells in rheumatoid arthritis. Measured with immunoSEQ multiplex PCR; TCRdb has only the in-frame clones, and not every one. The table shows approximately 3,400 clones, with 65% to 85% occurring only once. Sequencing used CD8+ T cells sorted from blood. Source of these receptors: a man aged 45-60 years with rheumatoid arthritis. The conserved cysteine and the conserved F or W are not part of the CDR3 here.

v_call	cdr3_length	j_call	cdr3_aa
TRBV11-2	12	TRBJ2-7	ASSPWDRSYEQY
TRBV28	12	TRBJ2-7	ASSSSGEVREQY
TRBV11-3	12	TRBJ2-7	ASSLSRDSSEQY
TRBV6-5	13	TRBJ2-1	ASSRGLEGHNEQF
TRBV4-1	13	TRBJ1-2	ASSQKGQGYYGYT
TRBV4-2	18	TRBJ2-3	ASSLITPGLAGESPDTQY
TRBV7-3	12	TRBJ1-2	ASSNTASNYGYT
TRBV9	14	TRBJ2-1	ASSVVAGLSYNEQF
TRBV4-3	18	TRBJ2-2	ASSQDNWWRNNTNTGELF
TRBV5-4	13	TRBJ1-1	ASSPMQGLNTEAF
TRBV7-9	10	TRBJ1-4	ASSPSSGKLF
TRBV15	11	TRBJ1-4	ATSAGGSEKLF
TRBV5-4	13	TRBJ2-3	ASTSSGSPPDTQY
TRBV7-9	14	TRBJ1-2	ASSLGGMAGGEGYT
TRBV6-5	13	TRBJ2-1	ASSLLAGIDNEQF
TRBV7-9	11	TRBJ1-4	ASSSRAGQGKF
TRBV6-5	11	TRBJ1-1	ASNPNGRAEAF
TRBV6-5	10	TRBJ2-7	ASKGTAYEQY
TRBV27	12	TRBJ2-5	ASNHYGRAETQY
TRBV13	14	TRBJ1-2	ASSLAGPGGIYGYT
TRBV27	14	TRBJ1-2	ASSLWKAGGNYGYT
TRBV5-6	13	TRBJ2-3	ASSFAGGSTDTQY
TRBV19	11	TRBJ1-1	ASSMGVETEAF
TRBV4-1	15	TRBJ1-5	ASSHGQDLYSNQPQH
TRBV5-1	13	TRBJ2-5	ASSLVGLAIETQY
TRBV5-1	12	TRBJ2-3	ASSPRATADTQY
TRBV7-3	11	TRBJ2-7	ASSFDRGYEQY
TRBV28	14	TRBJ2-5	ASSSPRASGEETQY
TRBV9	12	TRBJ2-5	ASSASGTSGKKY
TRBV29-1	12	TRBJ1-3	SVSGGDSGNTIY
TRBV2	10	TRBJ2-5	ASSEWRETQY
TRBV5-1	12	TRBJ2-5	ASSPVSGEETQY
TRBV2	13	TRBJ1-1	ASSGSVQVNTEAF
TRBV30	13	TRBJ2-1	AWTLAGGPSDEQF
TRBV4-3	13	TRBJ2-1	ASSQILSSYNEQF
TRBV7-9	11	TRBJ1-1	ASHLGGNTEAF
TRBV6-1	13	TRBJ2-6	ASSGTSAGANVLT
TRBV7-6	14	TRBJ2-5	ASSLVVAELQETQY
TRBV29-1	13	TRBJ2-1	SVEDRDRGDNEQF
TRBV18	14	TRBJ2-1	ASSPPDGGAYNEQF
TRBV11-3	14	TRBJ2-1	ASSYHRGGRDNEQF
TRBV10-3	11	NA	AIRGGNIYEQY
TRBV11-2	12	TRBJ2-1	ASSLGTSGIEQF
TRBV6-1	13	TRBJ2-3	ASSGLAGGPDTQY
TRBV9	13	TRBJ2-5	ASGATTRREETQY
TRBV5-6	11	TRBJ1-5	ASSLIDSQPQH
TRBV30	13	TRBJ2-5	AWSAGREVQETQY
TRBV4-3	13	TRBJ2-2	ASSQARSNTGELF
TRBV4-2	12	NA	ASSPTQSGYEQY
TRBV28	14	TRBJ1-5	ASSREGPREDQPQH
TRBV5-6	17	TRBJ2-7	ASSLMASVLEAPAYEQY
TRBV29-1	10	TRBJ2-2	SVDEPSGELF
TRBV27	12	TRBJ2-7	ASSLGTGGREQY
TRBV6-5	13	TRBJ1-1	ASSYSGGGLTEAF
TRBV6-4	12	TRBJ2-3	ASSETGSTDTQY
TRBV28	14	TRBJ1-1	ASSPGARTWGTEAF
TRBV7-9	13	TRBJ2-2	ASSGTGGWTGELF
TRBV7-2	13	TRBJ2-7	ASSLVDGSSYEQY
TRBV4-1	14	TRBJ2-7	ASSQTSGSWINEQY
TRBV28	12	TRBJ2-1	ASRTGGSNNEQF